The T cell receptor beta chain described here comes from a study of blood T cell repertoires in COVID-19. Libraries were prepared by immunoSEQ multiplex PCR; TCRdb keeps only in-frame clonotypes and omits some of them. The repertoire holds more than 200,000 clones, with approximately 87% as singletons. This receptor was identified in a woman aged 65 to 85 with active or convalescent COVID-19. Sequences were obtained from peripheral blood.

CDR3 residues: CASSSDRGSAEAFF. Written as DNA, the CDR3 is TGTGCCAGCAGCTCCGACAGGGGATCAGCTGAAGCTTTCTTT. V and J are TRBV7-2 and TRBJ1-1, with 8 bases that match TRBD1. V was pared by 4 bases and J by 6 bases, with 7 bases of the junction left unmatched. The CDR3 sequence is 14 residues long. Germline CDR1 and CDR2: SGHTA and FQGNSA. Variable domain in full (rest from reference TRBV7-2 and TRBJ1-1): GAGVSQSPSNKVTEKGKDVELRCDPISGHTALYWYRQSLGQGLEFLIYFQGNSAPDKSGLPSDRFSAERTGGSVSTLTIQRTQQEDSAVYLCASSSDRGSAEAFFGQGTRLTVV.